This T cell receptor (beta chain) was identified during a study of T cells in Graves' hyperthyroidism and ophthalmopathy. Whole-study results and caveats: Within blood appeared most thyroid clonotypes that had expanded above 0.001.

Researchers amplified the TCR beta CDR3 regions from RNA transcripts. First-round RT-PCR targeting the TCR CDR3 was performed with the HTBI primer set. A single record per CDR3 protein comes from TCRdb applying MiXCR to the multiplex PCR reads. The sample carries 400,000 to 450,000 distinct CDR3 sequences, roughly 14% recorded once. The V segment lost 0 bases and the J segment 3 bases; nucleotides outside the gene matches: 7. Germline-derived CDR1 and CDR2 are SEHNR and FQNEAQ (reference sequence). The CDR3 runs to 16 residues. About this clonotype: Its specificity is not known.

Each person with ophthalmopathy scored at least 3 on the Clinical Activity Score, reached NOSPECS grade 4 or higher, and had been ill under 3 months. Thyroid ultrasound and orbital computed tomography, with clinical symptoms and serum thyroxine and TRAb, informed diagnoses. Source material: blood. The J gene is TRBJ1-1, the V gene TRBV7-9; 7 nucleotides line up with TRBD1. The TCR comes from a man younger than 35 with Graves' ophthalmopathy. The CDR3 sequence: CASSLAFSGGYTEAFF. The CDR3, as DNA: TGTGCCAGCAGCTTAGCTTTCTCAGGGGGTTACACTGAAGCTTTCTTT.